The 3 T cell receptor beta chains below all came from one sample that was sequenced in a study of glioma-infiltrating T cells after dendritic cell vaccination. Sequencing used immunoSEQ multiplex PCR; TCRdb keeps in-frame clones, though not all of them. The sample lists under 100,000 clones, about 84% seen once, with around 2.9% in the top ten. The sequencing used blood, collected before dendritic cell vaccination. The receptors stem from a human donor with glioblastoma.

J is TRBJ1-2 and V is TRBV9; weak D call: TRBD1 (5 bases). CDR3 size: 15 residues. V dropped 4 bases and J dropped 8 bases, with 21 bases sitting between them. Germline V gene lookup returns CDR1 SGDLS and CDR2 YYNGEE. The CDR3 bases are TGTGCCAGCAGCCAGGGCGGGGGGACTCTTCGAGGCTACACCTTC. It encodes CASSQGGGTLRGYTF.

The chain links TRBV7-2 to TRBJ2-7, with TRBD1 matching 11 bases. V lost 5 bases and J lost 1; bases outside the gene matches: 4. The germline gives CDR1 SGHTA, CDR2 FQGNSA. This CDR3 comprises 15 residues. CDR3 loop: CASSADRGQSYEQYF. CDR3 DNA: TGTGCCAGCAGCGCGGACAGGGGGCAATCCTACGAGCAGTACTTC.

The rearrangement links TRBV9 to TRBJ1-3, with D uncertain. Germline lookup yields CDR1 SGDLS and CDR2 YYNGEE. Trimming removed 0 bases at V and 1 base at J, with 14 bases between. CDR3 size: 17 residues. CDR3 nucleotide sequence: TGTGCCAGCAGCGTAGCGGGTTACGGGTTTTCTGGAAACACCATATATTTT. Amino acids: CASSVAGYGFSGNTIYF.